The 16 T cell receptor beta chains given below trace back to one sample, sequenced in a study of CD8 T cells in Susac syndrome. The authors reverse transcribed about 0.5 to 1 ug RNA with random hexamers. TCRdb reprocessed the immunoSEQ multiplex PCR reads via MiXCR and lists one record per CDR3 protein. The sample gives under 200,000 distinct CDR3 sequences, just over 90% of which show up once; 0.08% is in the top ten. Sequenced sample: CD4+ T cells from PBMCs. Source of these receptors: a human donor in good health.

The V gene is TRBV12-3 or TRBV12-4, the J gene TRBJ2-5, with 9 bases fitting TRBD2. Trimming took 6 bases from V and 12 from J; bases not matched to a gene: 14. The CDR3 is 14 residues long. CDR3 coding DNA: TGTGCCAGCAGCCCCCGAGCGGGGGGAATACGAAAGTACTTC. The encoded protein is CASSPRAGGIRKYF.

A single count supports this clonotype. V is TRBV5-1 and J is TRBJ2-6, with D maybe TRBD2 (6 bases). This CDR3 has 14 residues. Deletions cut 7 bases from V and 2 bases from J, with 10 bases between. The germline V gene encodes CDR1 SGHRS and CDR2 YFSETQ. The CDR3 nucleotides are TGCGCCAGCCTCGGGACTGCTGGGGCCAACGTCCTGACTTTC. Protein sequence: CASLGTAGANVLTF.

CDR3 sequence reads: CASSVRLGSTDTQYF. The DNA for the CDR3 is TGTGCCAGCAGCGTCCGCCTGGGGAGCACAGATACGCAGTATTTT. V and J are TRBV7-2 and TRBJ2-3; unclear D gene. V lost 5 bases and J 0 bases, leaving 12 bases between the germline ends. This CDR3 contains 15 residues. The V gene's germline CDR1 is SGHTA and CDR2 FQGNSA.

This chain joins TRBV2 and TRBJ1-1; no definite D call. The germline V gene encodes CDR1 SNHLY and CDR2 FYNNEI. This CDR3 contains 14 residues. With 5 bases removed from V and 1 base from J, the gap between germline ends came to 11 bases. The CDR3 protein is CASSPLDGNTEAFF. The CDR3 bases are TGTGCCAGCAGTCCCCTGGACGGGAACACTGAAGCTTTCTTT.

The V call is TRBV20-1, the J call TRBJ1-5; no definite D call. The CDR3 loop spans 14 amino acids. The germline V and J ends were trimmed by 5 bases and 5 bases, with 16 bases remaining between them. The germline gives CDR1 DFQATT, CDR2 SNEGSKA (reference sequence). CDR3 DNA sequence: TGCAGTGCTGCCCGTCTCGAGGGCGATCAGCCCCAGCATTTT. Translating gives CSAARLEGDQPQHF.

The J gene is TRBJ2-1, the V gene TRBV25-1; 7 nucleotides line up with TRBD1. Germline CDR1 is MGHDK and CDR2 is SYGVNS. The J segment lost 7 bases and the V segment lost 2 bases, leaving 8 bases of the junction unmatched. There are 15 residues in the CDR3. This CDR3 reads CASSEPAQGVNEQFF. The CDR3, as DNA: TGTGCCAGCAGTGAACCCGCTCAGGGGGTGAATGAGCAGTTCTTC.

The rearrangement joins TRBV5-4 to TRBJ1-4; unclear D gene. The CDR3 consists of 14 residues. V shed 3 bases and J shed 4 bases, with 10 bases lying between them. In germline, CDR1 is SGHNT, CDR2 YYREEE (reference sequence). The CDR3 DNA reads TGTGCCAGCAGCTATAGGCAGGTTAATGAAAAACTGTTTTTT. Protein: CASSYRQVNEKLFF.

The V gene is TRBV5-1, the J gene TRBJ2-5, with D unclear. CDR3 length equals 14 residues. Germline assignment: CDR1 SGHRS and CDR2 YFSETQ. Between the trimmed V and J ends, which lost 6 bases and 5 bases, there was a span of 17 bases. As DNA, the CDR3 is TGCGCCAGCACTGGCGGTTCGCTGGGGGAGACCCAGTACTTC. This sequence encodes CASTGGSLGETQYF. Variable domain in full (rest from reference TRBV5-1 and TRBJ2-5): KAGVTQTPRYLIKTRGQQVTLSCSPISGHRSVSWYQQTPGQGLQFLFEYFSETQRNKGNFPGRFSGRQFSNSRSEMNVSTLELGDSALYLCASTGGSLGETQYFGPGTRLLVL.

The J gene is TRBJ2-5, the V gene TRBV24-1; 9 bases align to TRBD2. The V segment lost 3 bases and the J segment 3 bases; nucleotides outside the gene matches: 4. This CDR3 contains 15 residues. CDR1 is KGHDR, CDR2 SFDVKD, per germline. The CDR3 DNA follows: TGTGCCACCAGTGATACGACTAGCGGCAAAGAGACCCAGTACTTC. This sequence encodes CATSDTTSGKETQYF.

This chain links TRBV7-2 with TRBJ1-3; D perhaps matches TRBD1 (5 bases). Germline lookup yields CDR1 SGHTA and CDR2 FQGNSA. The CDR3 contains 18 residues. V was cut by 5 bases and J by 0 bases, with 20 bases left in between. Here the CDR3 DNA reads TGTGCCAGCAGCCTCCTGCCCGGGCAGGACAACTCTGGAAACACCATATATTTT. Its protein is CASSLLPGQDNSGNTIYF. The whole variable domain, filled in from reference TRBV7-2 and TRBJ1-3, reads GAGVSQSPSNKVTEKGKDVELRCDPISGHTALYWYRQSLGQGLEFLIYFQGNSAPDKSGLPSDRFSAERTGGSVSTLTIQRTQQEDSAVYLCASSLLPGQDNSGNTIYFGEGSWLTVV.

The chain carries TRBV6-7 and TRBJ1-5, with D hard to call. TRBV6-7 is an ORF, and what it does is uncertain. The germline V and J ends were trimmed by 4 bases and 1 base, with 11 bases remaining between them. The CDR3 spans 15 residues. CDR3 loop: CASSSPGVSNQPQHF. In DNA, the CDR3 is TGTGCCAGCAGTTCACCCGGAGTAAGCAATCAGCCCCAGCATTTT.

The J gene is TRBJ2-2, the V gene TRBV6-6; a weak D match, TRBD1 (6 bases). The CDR3 loop spans 13 amino acids. The V gene's germline CDR1 is MNHNY and CDR2 SVGAGI (reference sequence). Trimming removed 4 bases from V and 7 bases from J, with 10 bases in between. The CDR3 region has the DNA TGTGCCAGCAGTTCAGGGGTTGGCGGGGAGCTGTTTTTT. Amino acid sequence: CASSSGVGGELFF.

V gene TRBV7-9 combines with J gene TRBJ2-7, with TRBD2 as a possible D gene (6 bases). The CDR3 length is 14 residues. Germline-derived CDR1 and CDR2 are SEHNR and FQNEAQ (reference sequence). The V end was cut by 5 bases, the J end by 3 bases, with 14 bases between. Written as DNA, the CDR3 is TGTGCCAGCAGCCCAAGGGACTCCCGCTACGAGCAGTACTTC. It codes for CASSPRDSRYEQYF.

This clonotype was counted a single time. V gene TRBV6-1 combines with J gene TRBJ2-1; possibly TRBD1 for D (5 bases). This CDR3 has 11 residues. The ends were cut back, 6 bases at V and 15 bases at J, with 15 bases in the middle. Per germline, CDR1 MNHNS and CDR2 SASEGT. CDR3 sequence: CASRLYHRSFF. The CDR3 DNA reads TGTGCCAGCAGACTCTACCACAGGTCGTTCTTC.

The gene calls are TRBV5-1 and TRBJ2-1; 15 nucleotides line up with TRBD2. The V segment lost 6 bases and the J segment 7 bases; nucleotides outside the gene matches: 14. The germline gives CDR1 SGHRS, CDR2 YFSETQ. The CDR3 extends over 18 amino acids. The CDR3 region has the DNA TGCGCCAGCACCTCATTGGGGGGGACTAGCGGGAGGTCAAATGAGCAGTTCTTC. Translation gives CASTSLGGTSGRSNEQFF.

The chain links TRBV7-6 to TRBJ1-4, with TRBD1 as a possible D gene (6 bases). The germline V and J ends were trimmed by 5 bases and 5 bases, with 18 bases remaining between them. In germline, CDR1 is SGHVS, CDR2 FNYEAQ. The CDR3 has 16 residues. CDR3 in DNA: TGTGCCAGCAGCCGATTGACAGGCCGGCGAAATGAAAAACTGTTTTTT. This encodes CASSRLTGRRNEKLFF. Based on the CDR3 plus reference TRBV7-6 and TRBJ1-4, the full variable domain is GAGVSQSPRYKVTKRGQDVALRCDPISGHVSLYWYRQALGQGPEFLTYFNYEAQQDKSGLPNDRFSAERPEGSISTLTIQRTEQRDSAMYRCASSRLTGRRNEKLFFGSGTQLSVL.